The clone carrying this T cell receptor (beta chain) was picked up a small number of times. The target antigen is unknown. TCRdb re-called the 5' RACE reads with MiXCR, one entry per CDR3 protein. This table holds approximately 350,000 distinct CDR3 sequences, 20% to 25% found once. The data stem from a study of CD8 T cells in ankylosing spondylitis. Points from the study as a whole: Disease-associated clones were reportedly significantly overrepresented in matched ankylosing spondylitis synovial fluid. Apparently characteristic of ankylosing spondylitis blood was a TCR beta motif (about 8 highly homologous variants).

This CDR3 contains 14 residues. The chain links TRBV21-1 to TRBJ2-3. TRBV21-1 is given as a pseudogene. Sequences were obtained from blood, either unsorted or a sorted T cell fraction (not recorded which). The sequence was obtained from a male donor with ankylosing spondylitis or in good health (not recorded which). The CDR3: CASRKQASTDTQYF. Here the CDR3 DNA reads TGTGCCAGCCGCAAGCAAGCTAGCACAGATACGCAGTATTTT.